Presented here are 31 T cell receptor beta chains from one specimen sequenced in a study of blood T cell repertoires in COVID-19. Assay: immunoSEQ multiplex PCR; the TCRdb copy retains only in-frame clones and omits some. This table holds more than 85,000 clones, around 80% found once. Sequencing was carried out using peripheral blood. All receptors come from an older man with acute or convalescent COVID-19.

The chain recombines TRBV7-2 with TRBJ2-1; 14 nucleotides align to TRBD2. The germline gives CDR1 SGHTA, CDR2 FQGNSA. The CDR3 length is 17 residues. Trimming took 4 bases from V and 2 from J; bases not matched to a gene: 4. The CDR3 DNA is TGTGCCAGCAGCTCACCGGGACTAGCGGGGGCCTACAATGAGCAGTTCTTC. Its protein product is CASSSPGLAGAYNEQFF.

The gene calls are TRBV10-1 and TRBJ1-1; D is uncertain. This CDR3 has 15 residues. Germline V gene sequence: CDR1 WNHNN, CDR2 SYGVQD (reference sequence). Trimming stripped 4 bases from V and 3 bases from J, with 15 bases between. CDR3 nucleotides: TGCGCCAGCAGTGGCTCCCGATTGAGGGACACTGAAGCTTTCTTT. This encodes CASSGSRLRDTEAFF.

The CDR3 region is CASSPGQGREKLFF. Written as DNA, the CDR3 is TGTGCCAGCAGCCCGGGACAGGGGAGGGAAAAACTGTTTTTT. V gene TRBV28 combines with J gene TRBJ1-4; 10 bases are shared with TRBD1. Germline-derived CDR1 and CDR2 are MDHEN and SYDVKM. The length of the CDR3 is 14 residues. V dropped 6 bases and J dropped 8; count of bases not matched to a gene: 6.

This chain connects TRBV19 to TRBJ2-3, with 7 bases identical to TRBD1. The CDR3 consists of 15 residues. V was pared by 5 bases and J by 13 bases, with 18 bases of the junction left unmatched. Germline V gives CDR1 LNHDA, CDR2 SQIVND (reference sequence). CDR3 protein: CASSFNPGTELGEYF. For the CDR3, the DNA is TGTGCCAGTAGTTTCAATCCCGGGACAGAATTGGGGGAGTATTTT.

J is TRBJ2-1 and V is TRBV2; 13 nucleotides agree with TRBD2. CDR3 size: 15 residues. Unmatched junction bases numbered 6, after V lost 6 bases and J lost 7 bases. The germline gives CDR1 SNHLY, CDR2 FYNNEI. The CDR3 DNA sequence: TGTGCCAGCAGCTTTACTAGCGGGGGGGCGAATGAGCAGTTCTTC. As protein: CASSFTSGGANEQFF.

V is TRBV7-2 and J is TRBJ1-2, with D perhaps TRBD1 (5 bases). Trimming removed 1 base from V and 14 bases from J, with 17 bases in between. The CDR3 extends over 13 amino acids. Per the germline V gene, CDR1 is SGHTA and CDR2 is FQGNSA. This CDR3 is CASSLDAPRQTTF. CDR3 bases: TGTGCCAGCAGCTTAGATGCCCCAAGACAGACGACCTTC.

The rearrangement uses TRBV28 and TRBJ1-5, with D possibly being TRBD1 (5 bases). The CDR3 sequence is 15 residues long. The germline CDR1 and CDR2 sequences are MDHEN and SYDVKM. Trimming stripped 6 bases from V and 2 bases from J, with 14 bases between. The CDR3, as DNA: TGTGCCAGCAGCCCTCTCCTAGGGGGCAATCAGCCCCAGCATTTT. This translates into CASSPLLGGNQPQHF.

This clone was picked up one time. The V and J genes are TRBV28 and TRBJ1-2; TRBD1 matches 7 bases. Germline trimming cut 6 bases from V and 2 bases from J; bases unmatched to any gene: 15. This CDR3 has 17 residues. Germline V gene data show CDR1 as MDHEN and CDR2 as SYDVKM. The CDR3 reads CASSTGTDNLLNYGYTF. The CDR3 nucleotides are TGTGCCAGCAGCACCGGGACAGACAACCTACTAAACTATGGCTACACCTTC.

The genes are TRBV7-9 and TRBJ2-1, with 7 bases fitting TRBD1. The CDR3 totals 16 residues. Germline CDR1 reads SEHNR; CDR2 reads FQNEAQ (reference sequence). Trimming at V came to 5 bases and at J to 6 bases, leaving 13 bases not matched to a gene. The CDR3 region is CASSKDLGQFSNEQFF. The CDR3 DNA follows: TGTGCCAGCAGCAAGGATCTGGGACAGTTTAGCAATGAGCAGTTCTTC.

A few counts support this clone. The chain has TRBV19 and TRBJ2-7; 8 bases match TRBD1. Trimming cost V 5 bases and J 2 bases; bases outside gene matches: 5. The CDR3 is 14 residues long. Germline lookup yields CDR1 LNHDA and CDR2 SQIVND (reference sequence). CDR3 loop: CASSPRDRTYEQYF. The CDR3 bases are TGTGCCAGTAGTCCCCGGGACAGGACCTACGAGCAGTACTTC.

V usage is TRBV6-5 and J usage is TRBJ1-4, with D uncertain. Trimming shortened V by 6 bases and J by 10 bases, and 9 bases separated the two germline ends. The germline CDR1 and CDR2 sequences are MNHEY and SVGAGI. CDR3 length equals 11 residues. The chain's CDR3 is CASSNTRKLFF. The CDR3 region has the DNA TGTGCCAGCAGCAATACGAGAAAACTGTTTTTT.

The genes are TRBV11-2 and TRBJ2-1; possible D gene TRBD2, 6 bases. V was pared by 1 base and J by 6 bases, with 13 bases between. Germline V CDR1 and CDR2: SGHAT, FQNNGV. The length of the CDR3 is 15 residues. This CDR3 is CASSLVAGFSNEQFF. CDR3 sequence (DNA): TGTGCCAGCAGCTTAGTTGCGGGATTCTCCAATGAGCAGTTCTTC.

This clone was observed once. This sequence joins TRBV5-6 and TRBJ2-7; TRBD2 matches at 14 bases. Germline loops: CDR1 SGHDT, CDR2 YYEEEE. The CDR3 is 15 amino acids. With V trimmed by 6 bases and J by 3 bases, 5 bases remained unmatched. The CDR3 reads CASTGTSGSFYEQYF. The CDR3 coding sequence is TGTGCCAGCACCGGGACTAGCGGGAGCTTCTACGAGCAGTACTTC.

In the case of this clone: The same CDR3 is also encoded by other DNA sequences in this sample. This sequence joins TRBV11-3 and TRBJ2-1, with 8 nucleotides matching TRBD2. V lost 2 bases and J lost 2; bases outside the gene matches: 2. The CDR3 runs to 15 residues. The germline V gene encodes CDR1 SGHNT and CDR2 YENEEA. This chain's CDR3 is CASSLLAGAYNEQFF. CDR3 nucleotides: TGTGCCAGCAGCTTACTAGCGGGCGCCTACAATGAGCAGTTCTTC.

The chain combines TRBV25-1 with TRBJ2-1, with 7 nucleotides matching TRBD2. V shed 3 bases and J 3 bases; nucleotides not matched to a gene: 2. CDR1 MGHDK and CDR2 SYGVNS come from the germline V gene. The CDR3 runs 14 residues. CDR3 in amino acids: CASSDQRGYNEQFF. Here the CDR3 DNA reads TGTGCCAGCAGTGACCAGCGGGGCTACAATGAGCAGTTCTTC.

The chain links TRBV28 to TRBJ2-7, with 9 bases lining up with TRBD2. Germline V gene data show CDR1 as MDHEN and CDR2 as SYDVKM. This CDR3 has 16 amino acids. The junction had 15 bases not matched to a gene; V was cut back by 7 bases and J by 5 bases. The CDR3 nucleotides read TGTGCCAGCAAAAACCCGGCTGCGGGAGGGCAAGACGAGCAGTACTTC. Translating it yields CASKNPAAGGQDEQYF.

This rearrangement joins TRBV5-1 to TRBJ2-5; 9 nucleotides agree with TRBD1. After removal of 9 bases from V and 7 bases from J, the junction contained 10 bases not matched to a gene. The CDR3 runs 13 residues. Germline values: CDR1 SGHRS, CDR2 YFSETQ. In DNA, the CDR3 is TGCGCCACGACCCGGGACAGGGACGGGACCCAGTACTTC. Translation gives CATTRDRDGTQYF.

A single count supports this clone. The chain employs TRBV3-1 (or the pseudogene TRBV3-2) and TRBJ2-6, with a weak D call TRBD1 (5 bases). V was clipped by 2 bases and J by 12 bases, with 11 bases between them. The length of the CDR3 is 13 residues. CDR1 is LGHDT and CDR2 is YNNKEL in the germline V gene (reference sequence). This chain's CDR3 is CASSQQRQSVLTF. DNA of the CDR3: TGTGCCAGCAGCCAACAAAGACAGAGCGTCCTGACTTTC.

The rearrangement links TRBV10-3 to TRBJ1-1; 7 positions agree with TRBD1. The CDR3 contains 12 residues. Germline assignment: CDR1 ENHRY and CDR2 SYGVKD. Losses at the gene ends were 2 bases for V and 9 bases for J; bases not matched to a gene: 3. This CDR3 is CAISEGQVQAFF. DNA of the CDR3: TGTGCCATCAGTGAGGGACAGGTACAAGCTTTCTTT.

The rearrangement uses TRBV30 and TRBJ1-5; perhaps TRBD1 as D (6 bases). V was trimmed by 8 bases and J by 2 bases, leaving 13 bases between them. The germline V gene encodes CDR1 GTSNPN and CDR2 SVGIG (reference sequence). The CDR3 totals 13 residues. The CDR3 DNA reads as TGTGCCGCCTCTGGGGGCCGCAATCAGCCCCAGCATTTT. Translated: CAASGGRNQPQHF. The variable domain in full, with the rest retrieved from reference TRBV30 and TRBJ1-5, is SQTIHQWPATLVQPVGSPLSLECTVEGTSNPNLYWYRQAAGRGLQLLFYSVGIGQISSEVPQNLSASRPQDRQFILSSKKLLLSDSGFYLCAASGGRNQPQHFGDGTRLSIL.

In its sample, this clone was seen once. An end of the junction differs from the germline gene, which may be a read error. The V gene is TRBV7-9, the J gene TRBJ2-7, with TRBD1 matching over 7 bases. The germline gives CDR1 SEHNR, CDR2 FQNEAQ (reference sequence). This CDR3 contains 12 residues. The CDR3: CASSIAGGEQYF. The CDR3 DNA is TGTGCCAGCAGCATAGCAGGGGGCGAGCAGTACTTC.

This clone was seen a single time. J is TRBJ1-2 and V is TRBV10-1; D gene unclear. In germline, CDR1 is WNHNN, CDR2 SYGVQD (reference sequence). V shed 6 bases and J shed 3 bases, with 14 bases lying between them. This CDR3 has 14 residues. The CDR3 nucleotides read TGCGCCAGCAGCCCCGGGGATAAAGACTATGGCTACACCTTC. It translates to CASSPGDKDYGYTF.

V gene TRBV28 combines with J gene TRBJ2-1, with 7 bases identical to TRBD2. CDR1 is MDHEN, CDR2 SYDVKM, per germline. The CDR3 has 17 amino acids. The trim removed 1 base at V and 2 bases at J, leaving 8 bases unmatched. Here the CDR3 DNA reads TGTGCCAGCAGTTTATCCCAGCGGGACTATGCCTACAATGAGCAGTTCTTC. Its protein product is CASSLSQRDYAYNEQFF.

The V gene is TRBV9, the J gene TRBJ2-3, with 9 bases lining up with TRBD1. V was pared by 2 bases and J by 0 bases, with 10 bases of the junction left unmatched. This CDR3 contains 18 residues. Germline V gene sequence: CDR1 SGDLS, CDR2 YYNGEE. The DNA for the CDR3 is TGTGCCAGCAGCGTTGGGACAGGGAGAGGATTTAGCACAGATACGCAGTATTTT. This encodes CASSVGTGRGFSTDTQYF. The full variable domain, completed using reference TRBV9 and TRBJ2-3, is DSGVTQTPKHLITATGQRVTLRCSPRSGDLSVYWYQQSLDQGLQFLIQYYNGEERAKGNILERFSAQQFPDLHSELNLSSLELGDSALYFCASSVGTGRGFSTDTQYFGPGTRLTVL.

The chain is built from TRBV11-2 and TRBJ1-1; a weak D match, TRBD1 (5 bases). This CDR3 comprises 15 residues. V was trimmed by 5 bases and J by 0 bases, leaving 13 bases between them. CDR1 and CDR2 (germline): SGHAT, FQNNGV. CDR3 sequence (DNA): TGTGCCAGCAGCCGCGAGACAGTAATGAACACTGAAGCTTTCTTT. Its protein is CASSRETVMNTEAFF.

This rearrangement joins TRBV7-2 to TRBJ2-7; 7 bases are a match to TRBD2. The CDR3 is 17 amino acids. The germline gives CDR1 SGHTA, CDR2 FQGNSA. V gave up 3 bases and J gave up 4 bases; unmatched junction bases: 15. The CDR3 sequence: CASSFDRLAEIKYEQYF. In nucleotides, the CDR3 is TGTGCCAGCAGCTTTGATCGCCTAGCGGAGATAAAGTACGAGCAGTACTTC.

V usage is TRBV11-2 and J usage is TRBJ1-6, with D possibly being TRBD1 (5 bases). This CDR3 has 14 amino acids. Trimming removed 2 bases at V and 10 bases at J, with 12 bases between. Germline lookup yields CDR1 SGHAT and CDR2 FQNNGV. CDR3 nucleotides: TGTGCCAGCAGCTTAAACGTGGGGCCATCACCCCTCCACTTT. Its protein is CASSLNVGPSPLHF.

This chain links TRBV30 with TRBJ2-4; a weak D match, TRBD1 (5 bases). Germline assignment: CDR1 GTSNPN and CDR2 SVGIG (reference sequence). The CDR3 sequence is 14 residues long. Trimming shortened V by 2 bases and J by 2 bases, and 10 bases separated the two germline ends. CDR3 sequence (DNA): TGTGCCTGGAGTCCGCAGGGTACCAAAAACATTCAGTACTTC. It encodes CAWSPQGTKNIQYF.

J is TRBJ2-3 and V is TRBV4-3, with TRBD2 identical over 8 bases. The V gene end was trimmed by 4 bases and the J gene end by 5 bases; junction bases not matched to a gene: 14. CDR3 length: 17 amino acids. The germline V gene encodes CDR1 LGHNA and CDR2 YSLEER. The CDR3 nucleotides are TGCGCCAGCAGCCCCGACCCGGAGCGGGAGCTAGGAGATACGCAGTATTTT. Translated: CASSPDPERELGDTQYF.

In regard to this clone: In the same sample, other DNA sequences code for this CDR3. This chain joins TRBV18 and TRBJ1-1; D is unresolved. Per the germline V gene, CDR1 is KGHSH and CDR2 is LQKENI. The CDR3 covers 11 residues. Trimming took 4 bases from V and 3 from J, leaving 3 bases between them. The CDR3 nucleotides read TGTGCCAGCTCACTCGACACTGAAGCTTTCTTT. This codes for CASSLDTEAFF.

The CDR3: CASSPDSYGYTF. CDR3 coding DNA: TGTGCCAGCAGTCCGGACAGCTATGGCTACACCTTC. The chain joins TRBV6-2 or TRBV6-3 to TRBJ1-2; possibly TRBD1 for D (6 bases). CDR3 length equals 12 residues. Germline V CDR1 and CDR2: MNHEY, SVGEGT. The germline V and J ends were trimmed by 5 bases and 4 bases, with 8 bases remaining between them.